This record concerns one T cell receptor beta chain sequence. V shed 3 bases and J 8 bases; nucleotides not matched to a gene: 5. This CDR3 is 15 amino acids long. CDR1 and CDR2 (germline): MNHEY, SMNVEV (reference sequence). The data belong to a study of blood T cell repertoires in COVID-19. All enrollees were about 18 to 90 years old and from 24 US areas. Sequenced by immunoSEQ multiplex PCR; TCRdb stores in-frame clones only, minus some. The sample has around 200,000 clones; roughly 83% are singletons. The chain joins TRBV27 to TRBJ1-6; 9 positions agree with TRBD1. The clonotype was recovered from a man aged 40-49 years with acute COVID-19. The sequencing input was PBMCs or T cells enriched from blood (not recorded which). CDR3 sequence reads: CASSFGTGLYSPLHF. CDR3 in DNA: TGTGCCAGCAGTTTCGGGACAGGGTTATATTCACCCCTCCACTTT.